Below are 11 T cell receptor beta chains sequenced from a single sample in a study of cytomegalovirus exposure and HLA in healthy donors (TCRdb year 2017). To prepare the library, the immunoSEQ multiplex PCR assay was applied. This immuneACCESS table, as held by TCRdb, lists in-frame sequences with V and J called but not all clones. Of the missing ones, under half trace to an unresolved V gene in checked studies; the others have no known cause. Within this sample are 90,000 to 150,000 clones, with over 75% of them counted one time only. The ten largest clones capture under 6.5% of the sample. Sequencing input: PBMCs. The origin of the receptors is a woman aged 18-30 years in good health and CMV-seropositive.

The chain is built from TRBV7-2 and TRBJ2-7; tentative D call: TRBD1 (5 bases). V shed 7 bases and J shed 2 bases, with 12 bases lying between them. CDR1 SGHTA and CDR2 FQGNSA come from the germline V gene. The CDR3 totals 13 residues. The CDR3 region is CASTMTAPYEQYF. CDR3 sequence (DNA): TGTGCCAGCACAATGACAGCCCCCTACGAGCAGTACTTC.

This chain uses TRBV28 with TRBJ1-2, with D tentatively TRBD1 (6 bases). CDR3 length: 16 residues. V dropped 7 bases and J dropped 2 bases, with 20 bases sitting between them. In germline, CDR1 is MDHEN, CDR2 SYDVKM. The CDR3 region is CASTPRGSGLNYGYTF. The CDR3 bases are TGTGCCAGCACTCCGAGGGGGTCAGGGCTGAACTATGGCTACACCTTC.

This clone was seen only a few times. The chain is built from TRBV2 and TRBJ1-5, with D hard to call. The ends were cut back, 2 bases at V and 6 bases at J, with 17 bases in the middle. This CDR3 is built from 16 residues. CDR1 SNHLY and CDR2 FYNNEI come from the germline V gene. The CDR3 loop is CASSESYLYRSQPQHF. In DNA, the CDR3 is TGTGCCAGCAGTGAATCATACCTATATCGGAGTCAGCCCCAGCATTTT.

The chain couples TRBV2 to TRBJ1-2, with D possibly TRBD1 on 5 matching bases. The V end lost 10 bases, the J end lost 8 bases, and 17 bases lay between the germline ends. Germline CDR1 reads SNHLY; CDR2 reads FYNNEI. The CDR3 contains 12 residues. CDR3 amino acids: CATHRGKGGYTF. The DNA for the CDR3 is TGTGCCACACACCGGGGGAAGGGGGGCTACACCTTC.

This chain links TRBV7-6 with TRBJ2-1; 11 nucleotides line up with TRBD2. The germline CDR1 and CDR2 sequences are SGHVS and FNYEAQ. V shed 4 bases and J 1 base; nucleotides not matched to a gene: 3. The CDR3 sequence is 16 residues long. The CDR3 sequence: CASSSPSGGSYNEQFF. In DNA form, the CDR3 reads TGTGCCAGCAGCTCACCTAGCGGGGGGTCCTACAATGAGCAGTTCTTC. The full variable domain, in which reference TRBV7-6 and TRBJ2-1 provide the parts outside the CDR3, is GAGVSQSPRYKVTKRGQDVALRCDPISGHVSLYWYRQALGQGPEFLTYFNYEAQQDKSGLPNDRFSAERPEGSISTLTIQRTEQRDSAMYRCASSSPSGGSYNEQFFGPGTRLTVL.

The J gene is TRBJ2-6, the V gene TRBV13; 8 nucleotides line up with TRBD2. Germline lookup yields CDR1 PRHDT and CDR2 FYEKMQ (reference sequence). The J segment lost 1 base and the V segment lost 2 bases, leaving 4 bases of the junction unmatched. The CDR3 is 17 amino acids. The CDR3 DNA reads TGTGCCAGCAGCTTACGGGGACTAGGATCTGGGGCCAACGTCCTGACTTTC. It encodes CASSLRGLGSGANVLTF.

The chain recombines TRBV30 with TRBJ2-1, with TRBD1 as a possible D gene (5 bases). Germline V gene lookup returns CDR1 GTSNPN and CDR2 SVGIG (reference sequence). The V gene lost 8 bases and the J gene lost 10 bases, with 21 bases spanning the gap. The CDR3 is 13 amino acids. The CDR3 spells CARRFRAKGEQFF. CDR3 nucleotides: TGTGCCCGCCGATTCCGGGCCAAGGGGGAGCAGTTCTTC.

This clone has just a few counts. The CDR3 spells CASSPPSYNSPLHF. CDR3 nucleotide sequence: TGTGCCAGCAGTCCGCCGAGTTATAATTCACCCCTCCACTTT. V is TRBV28 and J is TRBJ1-6; no reliable D call. The germline V gene has CDR1 MDHEN and CDR2 SYDVKM. This CDR3 contains 14 residues. Trimming removed 5 bases from V and 4 bases from J, with 9 bases in between. Variable domain in full (rest from reference TRBV28 and TRBJ1-6): DVKVTQSSRYLVKRTGEKVFLECVQDMDHENMFWYRQDPGLGLRLIYFSYDVKMKEKGDIPEGYSVSREKKERFSLILESASTNQTSMYLCASSPPSYNSPLHFGNGTRLTVT.

The chain uses TRBV27 and TRBJ2-5, with D possibly TRBD2 on 5 matching bases. Germline V gives CDR1 MNHEY, CDR2 SMNVEV (reference sequence). Between the trimmed V and J ends, which lost 6 bases and 5 bases, there was a span of 10 bases. The CDR3 loop spans 12 amino acids. The CDR3 DNA sequence: TGTGCCAGCAGCCCGGGCGGGGAGACCCAGTACTTC. Encoded protein: CASSPGGETQYF.

V and J are TRBV4-1 and TRBJ1-6; D might be TRBD1 (5 bases). The V gene's germline CDR1 is MGHRA and CDR2 YSYEKL. The V end was cut by 3 bases, the J end by 6 bases, with 15 bases between. The CDR3 is 16 residues long. This chain's CDR3 is CASSQASVGRNSPLHF. DNA for the CDR3: TGCGCCAGCAGCCAGGCCTCAGTGGGGCGTAATTCACCCCTCCACTTT.

This clone was found a few times. The chain combines TRBV15 with TRBJ1-3; tentatively, D is TRBD1 (5 bases). The CDR3 contains 21 residues. Trimming pared 6 bases from V and 0 bases from J, leaving 30 bases between. Germline lookup yields CDR1 LNHNV and CDR2 YYDKDF (reference sequence). In DNA, the CDR3 is TGTGCCACCAGATCTAGAGGACGGGACTCTCCCGGGGAGAGCTCTGGAAACACCATATATTTT. Residues: CATRSRGRDSPGESSGNTIYF.